This TCR beta chain was found in a study of cytomegalovirus exposure and HLA in healthy donors. Across the whole study: The same platform was used for the 110 or so validation repertoires as for the roughly 730 first-cohort repertoires, as reported in a later analysis.

Looked up from germline, CDR1 is MNHEY and CDR2 is SMNVEV (reference sequence). Trimming took off 5 bases at V and 5 bases at J, with 4 bases between the two ends. The CDR3 is 11 residues long. The donors were part of the approximately 120-subject validation cohort, which stood apart from the 666-subject first cohort. For this clone: Antigen unknown.

Study-wide results and limits: Despite most TCR sequences being rare, some public TCRs occurred in many donors.

Sequencing was performed with immunoSEQ multiplex PCR; in TCRdb, only in-frame clones are kept and a portion is missing. This table has 95,000 to 150,000 clones, roughly 95% appearing once. The source of this sequence is a man between 18 and 29 years old in good health and CMV-seronegative. Sequencing was done on a sample of PBMCs. V is TRBV27 and J is TRBJ2-1, with D unresolved. The CDR3 reads CASSQNNEQFF. In DNA, the CDR3 is TGTGCCAGCAGTCAAAACAATGAGCAGTTCTTC.